This T cell receptor (beta chain) is drawn from a study of cytomegalovirus exposure and HLA in healthy donors. The CDR3 loop spans 12 amino acids. Germline CDR1 is ENHRY and CDR2 is SYGVKD. The PCR made use of 60 Vbeta and 13 Jbeta primers. Here immunoSEQ multiplex PCR was the method, and the copy in TCRdb shows in-frame clones only, minus some. The table lists around 100,000 clones, around 72% of them singletons. Study findings and constraints: A list of around 160 TCR beta chains associated with cytomegalovirus was given. Many donors shared some public TCRs, even though most TCR sequences were rare. A link between a missense DCLRE1C variant and TCR beta V- and J-gene trimming emerged from a later analysis. Cytomegalovirus status was reportedly diagnosed by the classifier with high sensitivity and specificity.

Remarks on this clone: What it recognizes is unknown.

V and J are TRBV10-3 and TRBJ2-7, with D perhaps TRBD1 (6 bases). The receptor was isolated from a man between 35 and 55 years old in good health and CMV-seronegative. The source material was PBMCs. This chain's CDR3 is CEVSQGPYEQYF. The CDR3 bases are TGTGAAGTCTCACAGGGACCCTACGAGCAGTACTTC.